These T cell receptor beta chains were read from a single sample in a study of T cells in tumors after PD-1 blockade. Clones were read by immunoSEQ multiplex PCR, and TCRdb kept only the in-frame ones, dropping some. The sample contains more than 6,500 clones, around 69% of which appear only once. The sequencing here drew on tumor tissue, taken after anti-PD-1 treatment. The receptor source for this set is a human donor with basal cell carcinoma. The CDR3 runs from the conserved cysteine through the conserved F or W. Fields, in order: J gene, V gene, CDR3 length, CDR3 protein.

J: TRBJ1-1
V: TRBV7-3
length: 13
CDR3: CASSQGVNTEAFF

J: TRBJ2-7
V: TRBV6-6
length: 12
CDR3: CASSLTGGPATF

J: TRBJ1-5
V: TRBV29-1
length: 12
CDR3: CSVTQEGEPQHF

J: TRBJ1-2
V: TRBV6-5
length: 15
CDR3: CASKEVDSPNYGYTF

J: TRBJ1-1
V: TRBV4-2
length: 14
CDR3: CASSQRQGRTEAFF

J: TRBJ2-1
V: TRBV5-4
length: 15
CDR3: CASSLGAGPSNEQFF

J: TRBJ2-5
V: TRBV19
length: 17
CDR3: CASRPGLAGKKQETQYF

J: TRBJ2-1
V: TRBV11-3
length: 13
CDR3: CASSTNRIAEQFF

J: TRBJ2-5
V: TRBV6-6
length: 10
CDR3: CASEGETQYF

J: TRBJ1-2
V: TRBV28
length: 13
CDR3: CASSRRQGSGYTF

J: TRBJ1-2
V: TRBV10-3
length: 13
CDR3: CAISESDNYGYTF

J: TRBJ2-3
V: TRBV7-9
length: 14
CDR3: CASSLIGGMDTQYF

J: TRBJ2-1
V: TRBV21-1
length: 15
CDR3: CASSKGGQLYNEQFF

J: TRBJ2-2
V: TRBV5-6
length: 13
CDR3: CASSSLAGEELFF

J: TRBJ1-3
V: TRBV9
length: 14
CDR3: CASSPGGAGNTIYF

J: TRBJ2-1
V: TRBV5-3
length: 16
CDR3: CARSLQTSGGDNEQFF

J: TRBJ2-1
V: TRBV5-1
length: 12
CDR3: CASSLRPWEQFF

J: TRBJ2-1
V: TRBV9
length: 14
CDR3: CASSGGTGYNEQFF

J: TRBJ2-2
V: TRBV27
length: 16
CDR3: CASSRRLAGQGGELFF

J: TRBJ2-3
V: TRBV5-5
length: 16
CDR3: CASSPRVGPRTDTQYF

J: TRBJ2-3
V: TRBV6-4
length: 16
CDR3: CASSELAGSSTDTQYF

J: TRBJ2-1
V: TRBV13
length: 14
CDR3: CASSSTDNYNEQFF

J: TRBJ1-1
V: TRBV19
length: 13
CDR3: CASSMRIKTEAFF

J: TRBJ2-1
V: TRBV7-2
length: 14
CDR3: CASSRTGVYNEQFF

J: TRBJ1-6
V: TRBV5-1
length: 16
CDR3: CASSLGQANLNSPLHF